The T cell receptor (beta chain) under discussion was sequenced for a study of OX40 agonist ivuxolimab in advanced cancers. Notes on the research overall: Ivuxolimab was an agonistic, fully human IgG2 monoclonal antibody directed against OX40 (CD134), a costimulatory receptor. Of the 50 to 55 dose-escalation patients, hepatocellular carcinoma was present in around 20, melanoma in some 15, renal cell carcinoma in 9 and head and neck cancer in 9. Patients were allowed to have had prior anti-PD-1, anti-PD-L1 or anti-CTLA-4 therapy, and 30% to 40% of the dose-escalation patients had previously received checkpoint inhibitors. Three dose-escalation patients achieved partial responses, one with hepatocellular carcinoma and two with cutaneous melanoma. Intravenous ivuxolimab was administered to patients every 2 weeks at six dose levels: 0.01, 0.1, 0.3, 1.5, 3 and 10 mg/kg. The monotherapy dose-escalation portion (N of about 57 patients) of the phase I ivuxolimab trial is reported in the paper. In the dose-escalation cohort, 82.7% of patients were male, and the mean age was about 55 years, with a range of roughly 20 to 85. Peripheral TCRbeta sequencing aimed to test whether ivuxolimab altered TCR sequence diversity and caused clonal T-cell expansion.

The trial excluded patients who had a history of autoimmune disease or who were on systemic immunosuppression. In every dose cohort, peripheral blood was drawn for TCR sequencing at baseline, cycle 4 day 1, and cycle 7 day 1. Samples were obtained from an open-label, multicenter, first-in-human phase I dose-escalation trial of ivuxolimab. The trial enrolled adults with locally advanced or metastatic head and neck squamous cell, hepatocellular, melanoma or renal cell carcinoma. Before TCR sequencing, CD4+ T cells and CD8+ T cells were sorted from peripheral blood as separate populations. The CDR3 sequence holds 12 residues, the cysteine and phenylalanine included. Only the CDR3 region is kept as DNA, spanning 36 bases read in frame from base 1. Sequences LNHDA (CDR1) and SQIVND (CDR2) are obtained from the germline V gene (reference sequence). The trim is 7 bases for V and 3 bases for J, with a gap of 10 bases between the germline ends.

Genomic DNA was extracted from sorted cells for sequencing of the TCRbeta CDR3 region. The immunoSEQ Assay was used to sequence the TCRbeta CDR3 regions. Entries here come from immuneACCESS through TCRdb and include only in-frame sequences with V and J called. Some clones fail to appear in such tables; in the studies checked, an unresolved V gene covers under half of the shortfall, and the cause of the remainder is unknown. In all, the sample holds more than 50,000 clones, and roughly nine tenths of those were seen once. The ten largest clonotypes hold about 11% of the sample. With respect to this clone: Its antigen target is currently unknown. No much larger clone exists at a distance of one base, and base qualities are not known.

Broad study findings and their caveats: Which antigens the clonally expanded peripheral T cells were specific for was not determined. After ivuxolimab, expanded clones were on average more numerous among CD8+ T cells than among CD4+ T cells. Low levels of normalized T-cell clonal expansion were also seen in some nonresponding patients. Partial responders in the 0.1-3.0 mg/kg groups had among the lowest normalized peripheral clonal expansion, especially among CD8+ T cells. At doses of 0.1 to 3.0 mg/kg, clonal expansion of both CD4+ and CD8+ T cells in blood was seen between baseline and week 6.

This TCR was sampled from an adult with an advanced solid tumor such as melanoma, head and neck, liver or kidney cancer. This receptor chain uses TRBV19 and TRBJ2-7, with the D gene uncertain. Sequencing used CD4+ or CD8+ T cells sorted from blood, obtained in a trial of the OX40 agonist ivuxolimab. The CDR3 amino acid sequence is: CASKGESYEQYF. The nucleotides read TGTGCCAGTAAGGGTGAGAGCTACGAGCAGTACTTC. With the portions outside the CDR3 filled from the reference TRBV19 and TRBJ2-7 genes, the complete variable region becomes DGGITQSPKYLFRKEGQNVTLSCEQNLNHDAMYWYRQDPGQGLRLIYYSQIVNDFQKGDIAEGYSVSREKKESFPLTVTSAQKNPTAFYLCASKGESYEQYFGPGTRLTVT.